These 16 T cell receptor beta chains were all obtained from the same sample, sequenced in a study of T cell repertoires in cytomegalovirus infection (dated by TCRdb to about 2019). The instrument given in TCRdb is Illumina HiSeq 1500. TCRdb applied fastp at Q25 and MiXCR to the public reads, then kept only in-frame beta chains. Every distinct CDR3 protein forms one entry, paired with its most common genes and DNA. Present in this sample are 600,000 to 800,000 distinct CDR3 sequences, around 24% of which were seen just once. 7.5% to 9% of the sample goes to the ten largest clones. Sequencing used CD8+ T cells from PBMCs. The receptors were gathered from a human donor in good health (CMV status not recorded). Some clones in this sample may be carry-over from other donors' samples.

The rearrangement links TRBV2 to TRBJ1-4, with a weak D call TRBD1 (6 bases). The CDR3 totals 17 residues. Deletions cut 1 base from V and 0 bases from J, with 12 bases between. Germline loops: CDR1 SNHLY, CDR2 FYNNEI. The CDR3 sequence is CASSEVPTGTTNEKLFF. CDR3 nucleotides: TGTGCCAGCAGTGAAGTGCCGACAGGAACAACTAATGAAAAACTGTTTTTT.

The chain joins TRBV12-3 or TRBV12-4 to TRBJ2-7; a weak D match, TRBD1 (6 bases). Trimming took off 2 bases at V and 6 bases at J, with 11 bases between the two ends. The CDR3 totals 13 residues. The CDR3 loop reads CASSLQGNGEQYF. CDR3 in DNA: TGTGCCAGCAGTTTACAGGGGAACGGCGAGCAGTACTTC.

This chain joins TRBV7-9 and TRBJ2-2; TRBD1 agrees at 12 bases. With 7 bases clipped from V and 0 bases from J, the junction kept 15 bases outside the gene matches. The CDR3 runs to 20 residues. CDR1 is SEHNR and CDR2 is FQNEAQ in the germline V gene (reference sequence). This chain's CDR3 is CASISTSGQGALANTGELFF. CDR3 DNA: TGTGCCAGCATCTCCACCTCGGGACAGGGGGCATTGGCGAACACCGGGGAGCTGTTTTTT.

This clonotype occurred many times. The chain is built from TRBV7-9 and TRBJ2-1, with D tentatively TRBD2 (5 bases). This CDR3 is 13 amino acids long. Per the germline V gene, CDR1 is SEHNR and CDR2 is FQNEAQ (reference sequence). Trimming removed 1 base from V and 7 bases from J, with 8 bases in between. This CDR3 reads CASSLGPGNEQFF. CDR3 bases: TGTGCCAGCAGCTTAGGCCCGGGGAATGAGCAGTTCTTC.

This rearrangement joins TRBV10-3 to TRBJ2-5; TRBD1 agrees at 9 bases. The CDR3 length is 14 residues. V shed 10 bases and J 4 bases; nucleotides not matched to a gene: 10. Germline CDR1 reads ENHRY; CDR2 reads SYGVKD. The DNA for the CDR3 is TGTGCCAGCGGAGGAACAGGGGGCCGAGAGACCCAGTACTTC. Its protein product is CASGGTGGRETQYF.

J is TRBJ2-1 and V is TRBV7-9; 8 bases line up with TRBD1. J gave up 8 bases and V 3 bases, and 6 bases lay outside the gene matches. There are 14 residues in the CDR3. The germline V gene encodes CDR1 SEHNR and CDR2 FQNEAQ (reference sequence). CDR3 nucleotide sequence: TGTGCCAGCAGCTTTCGACAGGGGAACGATGAGCAGTTCTTC. Amino acids: CASSFRQGNDEQFF.

This clonotype was detected only once. The gene calls are TRBV9 and TRBJ2-1, with 12 positions matching TRBD2. CDR3 length: 16 residues. The germline V gene has CDR1 SGDLS and CDR2 YYNGEE. V lost 3 bases, J lost 2 bases, and 3 bases stayed unmatched. The CDR3 spells CASSDPSGGAYNEQFF. The DNA for the CDR3 is TGTGCCAGCAGCGACCCTAGCGGGGGGGCCTACAATGAGCAGTTCTTC.

The chain recombines TRBV12-5 with TRBJ2-3, with 9 bases identical to TRBD1. This CDR3 region has 17 residues. V shed 9 bases and J 3 bases; nucleotides not matched to a gene: 16. Germline-derived CDR1 and CDR2 are LGHNT and FRNRAP. In DNA, the CDR3 is TGTGCTAGGAGCCCGGGACAGGGCAAATATCGGACAGATACGCAGTATTTT. Amino acid sequence: CARSPGQGKYRTDTQYF. The full variable domain, in which reference TRBV12-5 and TRBJ2-3 provide the parts outside the CDR3, is DARVTQTPRHKVTEMGQEVTMRCQPILGHNTVFWYRQTMMQGLELLAYFRNRAPLDDSGMPKDRFSAEMPDATLATLKIQPSEPRDSAVYFCARSPGQGKYRTDTQYFGPGTRLTVL.

This clonotype was observed many times. The junction shows a germline mismatch at one end, possibly a read error. V usage is TRBV7-2 and J usage is TRBJ2-7; D call uncertain. Per the germline V gene, CDR1 is SGHTA and CDR2 is FQGNSA. The CDR3 consists of 9 residues. Written as DNA, the CDR3 is TGTGCCAGCGGACCGGGCCTAATGTTC. Protein product: CASGPGLMF.

CDR3 sequence (DNA): TGTGCCAGCAGAAGGACAGGGAGCTATGGCTACACCTTC. Translation gives CASRRTGSYGYTF. The gene calls are TRBV28 and TRBJ1-2; 8 bases agree with TRBD1. CDR1 and CDR2 from the germline V gene are MDHEN and SYDVKM. Trimming cost V 6 bases and J 4 bases; bases outside gene matches: 4. The CDR3 consists of 13 residues.

This sequence joins TRBV4-2 and TRBJ2-2, with D perhaps TRBD1 (6 bases). This CDR3 spans 16 amino acids. Between the trimmed V and J ends, which lost 1 base and 5 bases, there was a span of 14 bases. Germline V gene sequence: CDR1 LGHNA, CDR2 YNFKEQ. DNA for the CDR3: TGTGCCAGCAGCCAAGGAAGGGACACCCGGACCGGGGAGCTGTTTTTT. It codes for CASSQGRDTRTGELFF.

The V call is TRBV20-1, the J call TRBJ2-1, with D perhaps assigned TRBD1 or TRBD2 (6 bases each). Trimming removed 6 bases at V and 3 bases at J, with 18 bases between. CDR1 and CDR2 (germline): DFQATT, SNEGSKA (reference sequence). There are 15 residues in the CDR3. CDR3 amino acids: CSATGQSGDYNEQFF. CDR3 bases: TGCAGTGCCACCGGACAGTCGGGGGACTACAATGAGCAGTTCTTC.

The chain uses TRBV6-5 and TRBJ2-1, with D tentatively TRBD1 (6 bases). The CDR3 is 12 residues long. The germline V and J ends were trimmed by 2 bases and 10 bases, with 9 bases remaining between them. Germline loops: CDR1 MNHEY, CDR2 SVGAGI. DNA for the CDR3: TGTGCCAGCAGTTACCAGACAGGCGAGCAGTTCTTC. This codes for CASSYQTGEQFF.

In its sample, this clonotype was seen many times. The chain is built from TRBV7-9 and TRBJ2-2; 11 nucleotides align to TRBD1. This CDR3 has 15 amino acids. CDR1 is SEHNR, CDR2 FQNEAQ, per germline (reference sequence). CDR3 amino acids: CAIDGTGGTTGELFF. The CDR3 DNA reads TGTGCTATCGACGGGACAGGGGGGACCACCGGGGAGCTGTTTTTT.

The V and J genes are TRBV27 and TRBJ2-5; D is perhaps TRBD1 or TRBD2 (5 bases each). The CDR3 totals 15 residues. Trimming stripped 5 bases from V and 2 bases from J, with 15 bases between. CDR1 MNHEY and CDR2 SMNVEV come from the germline V gene (reference sequence). DNA for the CDR3: TGTGCCAGCAGTAACTCCGTGGGGGTACAAGAGACCCAGTACTTC. Its translation: CASSNSVGVQETQYF.

This clonotype has a handful of counts. The J gene is TRBJ1-3, the V gene TRBV7-6, with 7 bases identical to TRBD1. CDR3 size: 15 residues. CDR1 and CDR2 (germline): SGHVS, FNYEAQ. Unmatched junction bases numbered 7, after V lost 5 bases and J lost 3 bases. The CDR3 reads CASSPGQDYGNTIYF. The CDR3, as DNA: TGTGCCAGCAGCCCCGGACAGGACTATGGAAACACCATATATTTT.